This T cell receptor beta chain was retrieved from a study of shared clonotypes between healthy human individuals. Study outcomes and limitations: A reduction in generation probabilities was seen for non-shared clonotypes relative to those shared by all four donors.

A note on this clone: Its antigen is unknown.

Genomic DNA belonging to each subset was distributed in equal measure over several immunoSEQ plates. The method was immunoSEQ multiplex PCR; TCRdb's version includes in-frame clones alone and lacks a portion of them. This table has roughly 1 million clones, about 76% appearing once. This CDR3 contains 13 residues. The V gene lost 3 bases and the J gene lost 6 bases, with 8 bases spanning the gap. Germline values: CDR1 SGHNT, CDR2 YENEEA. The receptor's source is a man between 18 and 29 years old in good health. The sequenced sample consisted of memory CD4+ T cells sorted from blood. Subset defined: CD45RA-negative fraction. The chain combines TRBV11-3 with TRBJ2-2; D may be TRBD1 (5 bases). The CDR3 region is CASSFMGPGELFF. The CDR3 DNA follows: TGTGCCAGCAGCTTCATGGGGCCCGGGGAGCTGTTTTTT.